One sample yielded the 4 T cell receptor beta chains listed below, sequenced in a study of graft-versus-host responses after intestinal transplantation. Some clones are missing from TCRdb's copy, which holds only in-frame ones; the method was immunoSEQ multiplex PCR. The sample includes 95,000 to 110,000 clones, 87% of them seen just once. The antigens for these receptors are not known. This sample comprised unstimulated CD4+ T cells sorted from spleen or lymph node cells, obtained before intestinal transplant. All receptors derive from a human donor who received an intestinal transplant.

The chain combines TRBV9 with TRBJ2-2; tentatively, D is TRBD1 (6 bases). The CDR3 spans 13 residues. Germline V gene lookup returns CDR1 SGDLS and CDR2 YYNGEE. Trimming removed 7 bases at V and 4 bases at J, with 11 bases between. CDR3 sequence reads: CASGQFSTGELFF. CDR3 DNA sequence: TGTGCCAGCGGACAGTTTTCCACCGGGGAGCTGTTTTTT. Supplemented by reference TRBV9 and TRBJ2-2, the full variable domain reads DSGVTQTPKHLITATGQRVTLRCSPRSGDLSVYWYQQSLDQGLQFLIQYYNGEERAKGNILERFSAQQFPDLHSELNLSSLELGDSALYFCASGQFSTGELFFGEGSRLTVL.

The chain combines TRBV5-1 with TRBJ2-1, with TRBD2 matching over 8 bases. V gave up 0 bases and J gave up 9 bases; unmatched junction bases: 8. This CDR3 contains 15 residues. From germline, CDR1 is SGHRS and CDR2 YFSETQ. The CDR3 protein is CASSLAGGGPGEQFF. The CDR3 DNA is TGCGCCAGCAGCTTGGCTGGCGGGGGGCCCGGTGAGCAGTTCTTC.

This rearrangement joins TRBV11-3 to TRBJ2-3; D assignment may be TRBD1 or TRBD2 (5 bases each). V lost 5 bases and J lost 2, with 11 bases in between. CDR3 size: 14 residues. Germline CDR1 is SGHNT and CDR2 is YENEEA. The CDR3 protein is CASSPVGATDTQYF. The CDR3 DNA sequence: TGTGCCAGCAGCCCGGTCGGGGCCACAGATACGCAGTATTTT.

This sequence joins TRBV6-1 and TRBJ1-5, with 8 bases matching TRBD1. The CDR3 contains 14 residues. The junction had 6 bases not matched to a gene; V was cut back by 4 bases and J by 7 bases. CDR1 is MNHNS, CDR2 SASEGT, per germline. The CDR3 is CASSAQGAWQPQHF. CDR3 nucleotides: TGTGCCAGCAGTGCGCAGGGGGCATGGCAGCCCCAGCATTTT.